This TCR beta chain originates from a study of blood T cells in healthy people across ages. General study points: Getting older went along with TCR beta diversity per million T cells dropping roughly linearly. It was not possible, with unsorted PBMCs, to conclusively compare naive and antigen-experienced cells.

This CDR3 is 16 amino acids long. The germline CDR1 and CDR2 sequences are MDHEN and SYDVKM. With a J-beta primer mix and a sample-barcoded 5' primer, a second PCR ran 7 to 11 cycles. MiXCR, run by TCRdb on the 5' RACE reads, gives a single entry per CDR3 protein. The repertoire consists of around 320,000 distinct CDR3 sequences, with around 29% occurring once and the leading ten covering over 25%. Isolation recovered at least 7 million PBMCs from every sample. A few counts support this clonotype. Its matching antigen is unknown. One junction end disagrees with the germline gene, perhaps due to a read error.

The material sequenced was blood. The TCR originated in a woman aged 65 to 85 in good health. The chain couples TRBV28 to TRBJ2-1, with 9 bases that match TRBD1. TRBJ2-7 matches the DNA end more closely, so the J call is doubtful. CDR3 sequence reads: CASSLGVGTGTYEQYF. The DNA of the CDR3 is TGTGCCAGCAGTTTGGGCGTTGGGACAGGGACATACGAACAGTACTTC.